A selection of T cell receptor beta chains follows, all from one sample in a study of regulatory T cells in long-lasting Graves disease. TCRdb recomputed calls from the multiplex PCR reads with MiXCR, one row per CDR3 protein. The table shows about 420,000 distinct CDR3 sequences, with around 15% occurring only once. These sequences were also reported in another study, on T cells in Graves' hyperthyroidism and ophthalmopathy.

The source material was peripheral blood mononuclear cells (PBMCs), sampled at new diagnosis, from a patient treated with antithyroid drugs. These receptors were collected from a woman aged 18-29 years with Graves disease. Both conserved end residues are part of each CDR3. The order of the fields is J gene, V gene, clone size, D gene, CDR3 DNA, CDR3 protein. The D gene is left open where the match is weak. The size of a clone is reported for some rows only, either as once, few or many, or as a class for expanded clones.

TRBJ2-2 | TRBV28 | . | TRBD1 | TGTGCCAGCAGTTCCGGGGACAGAACCGGGGAGCTGTTTTTT | CASSSGDRTGELFF
TRBJ1-5 | TRBV5-5 | many | . | TGTGCCAGCAGCTTGTGGACGGTGACGCGTGATCAGCCCCAGCATTTT | CASSLWTVTRDQPQHF
TRBJ1-2 | TRBV5-6 | many | . | TGTGCCAGCAGCTTTTTTGTCTTCTCCGGTGGCTACACCTTC | CASSFFVFSGGYTF
TRBJ2-1 | TRBV24-1 | . | TRBD2 | TGTGCCACCAGTGGCGAGGGACTAGCGATTAATGAGCAGTTCTTC | CATSGEGLAINEQFF
TRBJ1-4 | TRBV7-8 | many | . | TGTGCCAGCAGCTTATTGCTGGGGGAAAAACTGTTTTTT | CASSLLLGEKLFF
TRBJ1-2 | TRBV24-1 | few | . | TGTGCCACCAGTGATAGGTGGGGGCTCTATGGCTACACCTTC | CATSDRWGLYGYTF
TRBJ1-6 | TRBV6-1 | few | . | TGTGCCAGCATGGCGGGTTTGGACGGAAATTCACCCCTCCACTTT | CASMAGLDGNSPLHF
TRBJ2-1 | TRBV12-3/TRBV12-4 | . | . | TGTGCCAGCACCCGCACCTACAATGAGCAGTTCTTC | CASTRTYNEQFF
TRBJ2-7 | TRBV2 | many | TRBD2 | TGTGCCAGCAGGAGCTGGGCGGGAGTGTCCTACGAGCAGTACTTC | CASRSWAGVSYEQYF
TRBJ2-3 | TRBV12-3/TRBV12-4 | many | . | TGTGCCAGCAGTTCAAGGCTTCTAACAGATACGCAGTATTTT | CASSSRLLTDTQYF
TRBJ1-5 | TRBV4-1 | . | . | TGCGCCAGCAGCCAAGATGTGGGGGCTAGCAATCAGCCCCAGCATTTT | CASSQDVGASNQPQHF
TRBJ2-3 | TRBV5-1 | few | . | TGCGCCAGCAGCTTGGAACTAGCAGATACGCAGTATTTT | CASSLELADTQYF
TRBJ2-5 | TRBV11-3 | . | TRBD2 | TGTGCCAGCAGCTTAACTAGCGGGAGAGAAGAGACCCAGTACTTC | CASSLTSGREETQYF
TRBJ2-5 | TRBV29-1 | many | . | TGCAGCGTTGAAGATCCGGGGGTGGAGGAGACCCAGTACTTC | CSVEDPGVEETQYF
TRBJ1-4 | TRBV7-2 | . | TRBD1 | TGTGCCAGCAGTGATCGCCTCGGGGCAGGGGGAAATGAAAAACTGTTTTTT | CASSDRLGAGGNEKLFF
TRBJ2-7 | TRBV12-3/TRBV12-4 | many | . | TGTGCCAGCAGTTCGACCGGGACACCGCAAACCTACGAGCAGTACTTC | CASSSTGTPQTYEQYF
TRBJ1-1 | TRBV20-1 | many | . | TGCAGTGCTAGAGGAGTGGGGGCAGGGGCTGAAGCTTTCTTT | CSARGVGAGAEAFF
TRBJ1-1 | TRBV6-2/TRBV6-3 | . | . | TGTGCCAGCACCCCTGCGGGCCAGGCCATCGCTGAAGCTTTCTTT | CASTPAGQAIAEAFF
TRBJ2-5 | TRBV3-1 | few | TRBD2 | TGTGCCAGCAGCCAAGATCCAGCGGGGACTCAAGAGACCCAGTACTTC | CASSQDPAGTQETQYF
TRBJ1-1 | TRBV12-3/TRBV12-4 | . | . | TGTGCCAGCAGTTTCGGGAGAGGCACTGAAGCTTTCTTT | CASSFGRGTEAFF
TRBJ1-6 | TRBV4-2 | . | . | TGTGCCAGCAGCCAAGGCGGGGGGGTGTATAATTCACCCCTCCACTTT | CASSQGGGVYNSPLHF
TRBJ1-4 | TRBV12-3/TRBV12-4 | many | TRBD1 | TGTGCCAGCAGTTTACGGGGACAGGGCGCGGAAAAACTGTTTTTT | CASSLRGQGAEKLFF
TRBJ2-1 | TRBV11-2 | many | . | TGTGCCAGCAGCTTAGATCCGGGCCCTACGTACAATGAGCAGTTCTTC | CASSLDPGPTYNEQFF
TRBJ2-1 | TRBV2 | many | . | TGTGCCAGCAGTGATGAGGGGCATGGGGTTGAGCAGTTCTTC | CASSDEGHGVEQFF
TRBJ1-1 | TRBV11-2 | many | . | TGTGCCAGCAGTCGACCGGGGGCCCCCAAGGGTGAAGCTTTCTTT | CASSRPGAPKGEAFF
TRBJ2-7 | TRBV24-1 | few | TRBD1 | TGTGCCACCAGTGACTCCGGGACAGGGGTGTACGAGCAGTACTTC | CATSDSGTGVYEQYF
TRBJ2-1 | TRBV5-1 | many | TRBD2 | TGCGCCAGCCGGCGGGGACTAGGCTCCTACAATGAGCAGTTCTTC | CASRRGLGSYNEQFF
TRBJ2-1 | TRBV6-2/TRBV6-3 | many | . | TGTGCCAGCAGTTACTCGGCCTACAATGAGCAGTTCTTC | CASSYSAYNEQFF
TRBJ1-5 | TRBV6-2/TRBV6-3 | . | . | TGTGCCAGCAGGCTATTGGGGGGCCAGCCCCAGCATTTT | CASRLLGGQPQHF
TRBJ2-7 | TRBV12-3/TRBV12-4 | . | TRBD2 | TGTGCCAGCAGTTTACTTTTCGGGGGACTAGCGGGAGGGCCCTACGAGCAGTACTTC | CASSLLFGGLAGGPYEQYF
TRBJ1-3 | TRBV5-1 | few | . | TGCGCCAGCACCTATAGGGTCGTCTTCTTGGGGCCCTCTGGAAACACCATATATTTT | CASTYRVVFLGPSGNTIYF
TRBJ2-5 | TRBV24-1 | many | . | TGTGCCACCAGTGATCCCCGGGGCCAGGTTTCGGGCCAAGAGACCCAGTACTTC | CATSDPRGQVSGQETQYF
TRBJ1-6 | TRBV5-4 | . | . | TGTGCCAGCAGCTTGTGGGGGGTTTATAATTCACCCCTCCACTTT | CASSLWGVYNSPLHF
TRBJ2-7 | TRBV5-6 | . | . | TGTGCCAGCAGCTCGGACTTTTCCTACGAGCAGTACTTC | CASSSDFSYEQYF
TRBJ1-5 | TRBV24-1 | few | TRBD1 | TGTGCCACCAGTGATCCGCGGGACAGGGGGGAGGGAGTTGAGCCCCAGCATTTT | CATSDPRDRGEGVEPQHF
TRBJ2-2 | TRBV19 | few | . | TGTGCCAGTAGTATGGGGGTAGCCTCGAACACCGGGGAGCTGTTTTTT | CASSMGVASNTGELFF
TRBJ2-2 | TRBV7-2 | few | TRBD1 | TGTGCCAGCAGCTTAGGTTTGGCGGACAGGGCCACCGGGGAGCTGCTTTTT | CASSLGLADRATGELLF
TRBJ2-7 | TRBV12-3/TRBV12-4 | many | TRBD2 | TGTGCCAGCAGAGATTCTAGCGGGACTTACGAGCAGTACTTC | CASRDSSGTYEQYF
TRBJ2-7 | TRBV20-1 | many | . | TGCAGTGAGATAGTGAACGAGCAGTACTTC | CSEIVNEQYF
TRBJ2-7 | TRBV28 | many | . | TGTGCCAGCAGTACCGGGACTGCGACCGTAATGGCGTACTTC | CASSTGTATVMAYF
TRBJ1-2 | TRBV12-3/TRBV12-4 | many | . | TGTGCCAGCAGTTTATCTACCAGAACAAACTATGGCTACACCTTC | CASSLSTRTNYGYTF
TRBJ1-1 | TRBV11-3 | few | TRBD1 | TGTGCCAGCAGCCCCCCGGGACAGGAGATGAACACTGAAGCTTTCTTT | CASSPPGQEMNTEAFF
TRBJ2-7 | TRBV28 | many | . | TGTGCCAGCAGTTTATTGAGGGGGAGTCCTTCCTACGAGCAGTACTTC | CASSLLRGSPSYEQYF
TRBJ2-7 | TRBV19 | . | . | TGTGCCAGTAGTATAGATTGGACAGACTACGAGCAGTACTTC | CASSIDWTDYEQYF
TRBJ2-3 | TRBV7-9 | many | . | TGTGCCAGCAGTTTACCTTGGGACTCTGCGGAGAGCACAGATACGCAGTATTTT | CASSLPWDSAESTDTQYF
TRBJ2-1 | TRBV12-3/TRBV12-4 | few | TRBD2 | TGTGCCAGCAGTTTATTTAGCGGGAAGAACGCCTACAATGAGCAGTTCTTC | CASSLFSGKNAYNEQFF
TRBJ1-2 | TRBV12-3/TRBV12-4 | . | . | TGTGCCAGCAGTTTTGGGGGCGCAGGCTATGGCTACACCTTC | CASSFGGAGYGYTF
TRBJ2-7 | TRBV19 | . | . | TGTGCCAGTAGTACCTACCCATCGACAGGCGACTACGAGCAGTACTTC | CASSTYPSTGDYEQYF
TRBJ2-1 | TRBV9 | . | . | TGTGCCAGCAGCGTAGAGTTTCAGGACAGCTTGTACAATGAGCAGTTCTTC | CASSVEFQDSLYNEQFF
TRBJ1-5 | TRBV3-1 | many | . | TGTGCCAGCAGCCAAGGACAGTTTAGCAATCAGCCCCAGCATTTT | CASSQGQFSNQPQHF
TRBJ2-3 | TRBV7-2 | many | TRBD2 | TGTGCCAGCAGCCCTAGGGACTATCCAGATACGCAGTATTTT | CASSPRDYPDTQYF
TRBJ1-1 | TRBV30 | many | . | TGTGCCTGGAGGGGACTTAAGGGCACTGAAGCTTTCTTT | CAWRGLKGTEAFF
TRBJ2-3 | TRBV5-1 | many | . | TGCGCCAGCAGCTTGGTGGTCCGAACTAGCACAGATACGCAGTATTTT | CASSLVVRTSTDTQYF
TRBJ2-7 | TRBV20-1 | many | . | TGCAGTGCTAGTGTGCAGCACTCCTACGAGCAGTACTTC | CSASVQHSYEQYF
TRBJ1-5 | TRBV7-3 | few | . | TGTGCCAGCAGACCAAGCCGGGCTACAAATCAGCCCCAGCATTTT | CASRPSRATNQPQHF